A few counts support the clone carrying this TCR beta chain. Its antigen is as yet unknown. Since all of the isolated RNA was reverse transcribed, expressed TCRB transcripts were what got sequenced. The assay was immunoSEQ multiplex PCR, and TCRdb's table has in-frame clones only and misses some. The sample lists roughly 170,000 clones, 13% occurring once. This record belongs to a study of beta chain features in type 1 diabetes. Findings and caveats of the study: Patients with type 1 diabetes carried fewer insertions and had more deletions at their VDJ junctions. Researchers report that Type 1 diabetes patients had moderately but significantly shorter TCRB CDR3s across all four CD4+ subsets.

The CDR3 has 13 amino acids. Trimming took off 7 bases at V and 4 bases at J, with 11 bases between the two ends. Germline CDR1 is MNHEY and CDR2 is SMNVEV (reference sequence). The chain joins TRBV27 to TRBJ1-5, with a tentative D call TRBD1 (6 bases). Sequencing was carried out using central memory CD4+ T cells from blood. The receptor was derived from a woman aged 18-35 years in good health. CDR3 bases: TGTGCCAGCACCCGGGGGGCAAATCAGCCCCAGCATTTT. It translates to CASTRGANQPQHF.